The 24 T cell receptor beta chains in this list originate from one sample, sequenced in a study of response to subunit inactivated influenza vaccine. Using its own MiXCR run on the RT-PCR reads, TCRdb lists one record per CDR3 protein. Of more than 250,000 distinct CDR3 sequences in the sample, roughly 22% are singletons; the top ten hold 10%. The sample here was PBMCs from blood, taken about 20 months after vaccination. These receptors came from a man aged 45 to 70 who received an inactivated influenza vaccine.

In its sample, this clonotype was seen a few times. CDR3 nucleotides: TGTGCCAGCAGTGAATTTGCGGGACAGCCCTACGAGCAGTACTTC. Translating gives CASSEFAGQPYEQYF. V and J are TRBV6-4 and TRBJ2-7; tentatively, D is TRBD1 (7 bases). This CDR3 comprises 15 residues. With 3 bases removed from V and 2 bases from J, the gap between germline ends came to 14 bases. The V gene's germline CDR1 is MRHNA and CDR2 SNTAGT.

J is TRBJ2-5 and V is TRBV4-2, with D possibly matching TRBD2 (5 bases). Germline CDR1 is LGHNA and CDR2 is YNFKEQ. The CDR3 contains 18 residues. V lost 0 bases, J lost 4 bases, and 21 bases lay in between. CDR3 sequence (DNA): TGTGCCAGCAGCCAAGATTCCCTCCGGGGTAGCCGGAGAGAGACCCAGTACTTC. The encoded protein is CASSQDSLRGSRRETQYF.

The V gene is TRBV20-1, the J gene TRBJ2-7; D may be TRBD1 (6 bases). Germline CDR1 and CDR2: DFQATT and SNEGSKA (reference sequence). With 3 bases removed from V and 2 bases from J, the gap between germline ends came to 14 bases. The CDR3 is 14 amino acids. The CDR3 loop reads CSASPPQGTYEQYF. In DNA form, the CDR3 reads TGCAGTGCTAGTCCCCCTCAGGGGACCTACGAGCAGTACTTC.

This clonotype was counted many times. The V gene is TRBV4-2, the J gene TRBJ1-2; TRBD1 might be the D (5 bases). Deletions cut 1 base from V and 0 bases from J, with 6 bases between. There are 14 residues in the CDR3. The germline CDR1 and CDR2 sequences are LGHNA and YNFKEQ. Written as DNA, the CDR3 is TGTGCCAGCAGCCAAGGGGGGGCTAACTATGGCTACACCTTC. Its translation: CASSQGGANYGYTF.

This clonotype was found a few times. The chain has TRBV11-2 and TRBJ2-7; 9 bases are a match to TRBD1. V dropped 4 bases and J dropped 3; count of bases not matched to a gene: 1. CDR1 SGHAT and CDR2 FQNNGV come from the germline V gene. CDR3 length: 13 amino acids. CDR3 coding DNA: TGTGCCAGCAGCTGGGGACAGGGCTACGAGCAGTACTTC. Protein product: CASSWGQGYEQYF.

The chain links TRBV29-1 to TRBJ2-1; D not resolved. V lost 3 bases and J lost 15, with 18 bases in between. Germline lookup yields CDR1 SQVTM and CDR2 ANQGSEA. The CDR3 totals 12 residues. CDR3 residues: CSVDVATNWWFF. In DNA form, the CDR3 reads TGCAGCGTTGATGTCGCCACCAATTGGTGGTTCTTC.

V usage is TRBV12-3 or TRBV12-4 and J usage is TRBJ2-2; D ambiguous. The V gene lost 3 bases and the J gene lost 7 bases, with 12 bases spanning the gap. The CDR3 consists of 14 residues. In DNA, the CDR3 is TGTGCCAGCAGTTTGGACCGCACCATCGGGGAGCTGTTTTTT. Translation: CASSLDRTIGELFF.

This clonotype turned up a few times. The rearrangement joins TRBV9 to TRBJ2-2, with TRBD1 matching over 7 bases. The V gene end was trimmed by 3 bases and the J gene end by 0 bases; junction bases not matched to a gene: 5. This CDR3 spans 16 amino acids. Germline V gene sequence: CDR1 SGDLS, CDR2 YYNGEE. CDR3 sequence (DNA): TGTGCCAGCAGCGGCCGGGACAGCCCGAACACCGGGGAGCTGTTTTTT. Translating it yields CASSGRDSPNTGELFF.

There are many counts of this clonotype. The chain employs TRBV10-3 and TRBJ1-4, with D possibly matching TRBD1 (5 bases). Germline V lookup: CDR1 ENHRY, CDR2 SYGVKD. The length of the CDR3 is 15 residues. V was clipped by 2 bases and J by 6 bases, with 13 bases between them. CDR3 region: CAISEPGLEDEKLFF. DNA for the CDR3: TGTGCCATCAGTGAGCCGGGACTAGAGGATGAAAAACTGTTTTTT.

This chain links TRBV6-1 with TRBJ1-1; D possibly corresponds to TRBD1 (6 bases). V gave up 7 bases and J gave up 2 bases, with 14 bases separating them. Germline-derived CDR1 and CDR2 are MNHNS and SASEGT. This CDR3 region has 14 residues. The CDR3 is CASTATGKNTEAFF. The DNA for the CDR3 is TGTGCCAGCACAGCCACAGGGAAAAACACTGAAGCTTTCTTT.

This chain's CDR3 is CASRAFTGELFF. DNA for the CDR3: TGTGCCAGCCGGGCCTTCACCGGGGAGCTGTTTTTT. The V and J genes are TRBV2 and TRBJ2-2, with D uncertain. CDR3 length: 12 amino acids. Germline CDR1 is SNHLY and CDR2 is FYNNEI. V gave up 8 bases and J gave up 4 bases, with 8 bases separating them.

In this sample, this clonotype turned up a few times. CDR3 DNA: TGTGCCAGCAGCCAGGGACTAGCGGGGCAGGGCAATGAGCAGTTCTTC. Amino acids: CASSQGLAGQGNEQFF. The chain employs TRBV11-3 and TRBJ2-1; the match to TRBD2 covers 13 bases. CDR3 size: 16 residues. V trimming: 5 bases; J trimming: 6 bases; junction bases outside the gene matches: 7. The V gene's germline CDR1 is SGHNT and CDR2 YENEEA.

This rearrangement joins TRBV7-2 to TRBJ1-6; 10 nucleotides match TRBD1. Looked up from germline, CDR1 is SGHTA and CDR2 is FQGNSA. The length of the CDR3 is 15 residues. With V trimmed by 5 bases and J by 13 bases, 11 bases remained unmatched. The CDR3 DNA reads TGTGCCAGCAGCCCAGCAGACAGGGGGCGCATCCCCCTCCACTTT. It specifies CASSPADRGRIPLHF.

The gene calls are TRBV4-3 and TRBJ1-2; TRBD1 is a possible D gene (5 bases). CDR3 length: 17 residues. Germline CDR1 is LGHNA and CDR2 is YSLEER. With 4 bases removed from V and 0 bases from J, the gap between germline ends came to 18 bases. DNA for the CDR3: TGCGCCAGCAGCCTAACTTCGCATGGGGGATCTAACTATGGCTACACCTTC. As protein: CASSLTSHGGSNYGYTF.

V usage is TRBV27 and J usage is TRBJ1-1; D not resolved. V was trimmed by 3 bases and J by 0 bases, leaving 14 bases between them. Looked up from germline, CDR1 is MNHEY and CDR2 is SMNVEV (reference sequence). The CDR3 runs 16 residues. CDR3: CASSFSGVHMNTEAFF. The DNA for the CDR3 is TGTGCCAGCAGTTTTTCCGGGGTTCACATGAACACTGAAGCTTTCTTT.

The rearrangement uses TRBV10-3 and TRBJ2-1, with 7 bases matching TRBD2. Germline trimming cut 2 bases from V and 6 bases from J; bases unmatched to any gene: 4. The CDR3 runs to 14 residues. Germline V gene sequence: CDR1 ENHRY, CDR2 SYGVKD. The CDR3 spells CAISEIRGSNEQFF. CDR3 DNA sequence: TGTGCCATCAGTGAGATTCGCGGGAGCAATGAGCAGTTCTTC.

This clonotype has more than one count but fewer than ten. This chain connects TRBV4-3 to TRBJ2-5; D is unresolved. Between the trimmed V and J ends, which lost 1 base and 2 bases, there was a span of 11 bases. CDR1 LGHNA and CDR2 YSLEER come from the germline V gene. The CDR3 consists of 15 residues. The CDR3 spells CASSQGRSGQETQYF. CDR3 coding DNA: TGCGCCAGCAGCCAAGGTCGTTCAGGACAAGAGACCCAGTACTTC.

The chain combines TRBV12-3 or TRBV12-4 with TRBJ2-5; D not resolved. V lost 2 bases to trimming and J lost 14 bases, with 9 bases between them. The CDR3 is made up of 10 amino acids. The DNA of the CDR3 is TGTGCCAGCAGTTTATTTGTGCCCTACTTC. Its protein product is CASSLFVPYF.

There are a few counts of this clonotype. The rearrangement joins TRBV6-5 to TRBJ1-5, with D tentatively TRBD1 (6 bases). The CDR3 sequence is 15 residues long. Germline V gene sequence: CDR1 MNHEY, CDR2 SVGAGI. With 0 bases removed from V and 1 base from J, the gap between germline ends came to 7 bases. The DNA of the CDR3 is TGTGCCAGCAGTTACTCCGGGACAAGCAATCAGCCCCAGCATTTT. Translated, it gives CASSYSGTSNQPQHF.

This clonotype has a handful of counts. The chain recombines TRBV6-1 with TRBJ1-2, with 9 bases fitting TRBD1. CDR1 is MNHNS, CDR2 SASEGT, per germline. The V and J ends lost 3 bases and 5 bases, in that order; junction bases with no gene match: 10. This CDR3 has 16 amino acids. In DNA, the CDR3 is TGTGCCAGCAGTGACCACGTCAGGACAGGGGTTTATGGCTACACCTTC. Its protein product is CASSDHVRTGVYGYTF.

The V and J genes are TRBV24-1 and TRBJ1-5; maybe TRBD1 (5 bases). CDR3 length: 14 amino acids. CDR1 KGHDR and CDR2 SFDVKD come from the germline V gene. Trimming shortened V by 2 bases and J by 3 bases, and 7 bases separated the two germline ends. This chain's CDR3 is CATSDWGNNQPQHF. For the CDR3, the DNA is TGTGCCACCAGTGATTGGGGGAACAATCAGCCCCAGCATTTT.

V is TRBV5-4 and J is TRBJ2-2; a weak D match, TRBD1 (6 bases). This CDR3 has 15 amino acids. Germline V gene lookup returns CDR1 SGHNT and CDR2 YYREEE (reference sequence). The ends were cut back, 9 bases at V and 2 bases at J, with 17 bases in the middle. CDR3 sequence: CATRGHSLNTGELFF. The CDR3, as DNA: TGTGCCACTAGGGGACACTCCCTTAACACCGGGGAGCTGTTTTTT.

This clonotype was detected a few times. The rearrangement links TRBV20-1 to TRBJ1-1; tentatively, D is TRBD1 (5 bases). Trimming cost V 2 bases and J 7 bases, with 8 bases left between them. CDR1 DFQATT and CDR2 SNEGSKA come from the germline V gene (reference sequence). The CDR3 is made up of 11 amino acids. The CDR3 DNA reads as TGCAGTGCTAGAAGGGACGTTGAAGCTTTCTTT. Translated: CSARRDVEAFF.

In its sample, this clonotype was seen a few times. The chain couples TRBV12-3 or TRBV12-4 to TRBJ1-5; weak D call: TRBD1 (5 bases). The germline V and J ends were trimmed by 4 bases and 0 bases, with 13 bases remaining between them. There are 16 residues in the CDR3. The CDR3 DNA reads as TGTGCCAGCAGTTATCAGGGTGGGGTTAGCAATCAGCCCCAGCATTTT. This gives the protein CASSYQGGVSNQPQHF.